These 32 T cell receptor beta chains were all obtained from the same sample, sequenced in a study of blood T cells in healthy people across ages. Alongside a J-beta primer mix, a sample-barcoded 5' primer served in a second PCR lasting about 7 to 11 cycles. TCRdb re-analysed the 5' RACE reads in MiXCR, keeping a single row per CDR3 protein. This sample yields about 510,000 distinct CDR3 sequences, of which around a quarter are seen a single time; approximately 3.3% belongs to the top ten. Another study also made use of these data, one on T cells of mothers and their children.

Sequenced sample: blood. These receptors were taken from a boy younger than 10 in good health.

The chain has TRBV21-1 and TRBJ2-1; no DNA check was done on the table's D call, TRBD1. The last part of the DNA fits TRBJ2-7 better; the J call may be wrong. TRBV21-1 is tagged as a pseudogene. The CDR3 sequence is 16 residues long. The CDR3 loop reads CASSKRAGRYYYEQYF. In DNA form, the CDR3 reads TGTGCCAGCAGCAAACGAGCAGGGCGATACTACTACGAGCAGTACTTC.

This clonotype was detected a few times. J is TRBJ2-5 and V is TRBV5-1; 9 nucleotides agree with TRBD2. The J call may not be correct, given that the DNA end is closer to TRBJ2-1. The CDR3 sequence is 17 residues long. Germline V CDR1 and CDR2: SGHRS, YFSETQ. The CDR3 loop is CASSSQPLAGSHNEQFF. The CDR3 DNA reads TGCGCCAGCAGCTCGCAACCTCTAGCGGGGTCTCACAATGAGCAGTTCTTC.

The V call is TRBV20-1, the J call TRBJ2-5; 13 nucleotides line up with TRBD2. The length of the CDR3 is 15 residues. V was clipped by 1 base and J by 5 bases; unmatched bases: 4. In germline, CDR1 is DFQATT, CDR2 SNEGSKA (reference sequence). As DNA, the CDR3 is TGCAGTGCTAGAGCACTAGCGGGAGGGGGGGAGACCCAGTACTTC. Its translation is CSARALAGGGETQYF.

The chain recombines TRBV4-1 with TRBJ1-5, with 7 bases fitting TRBD1. The ends lost 0 bases at V and 6 bases at J; junction bases unmatched: 8. Per the germline V gene, CDR1 is MGHRA and CDR2 is YSYEKL. This CDR3 region has 16 residues. CDR3 sequence: CASSQDLGQSTQPQHF. CDR3 coding DNA: TGCGCCAGCAGCCAAGATCTGGGACAGTCTACTCAGCCCCAGCATTTT.

The chain has TRBV12-3 or TRBV12-4 and TRBJ2-7, with TRBD2 matching over 9 bases. CDR3 length equals 13 residues. J lost 3 bases, V lost 8 bases, and 5 bases had no gene match. CDR3 DNA sequence: TGTGCCAGCCGGGGTAGCGGGAGCTACGAGCAGTACTTC. Its protein is CASRGSGSYEQYF.

This clonotype was seen a handful of times. This chain connects TRBV4-2 to TRBJ2-2; either TRBD1 or TRBD2 may supply D (5 bases each). Trimming pared 4 bases from V and 8 bases from J, leaving 23 bases between. This CDR3 is 17 amino acids long. Per the germline V gene, CDR1 is LGHNA and CDR2 is YNFKEQ. DNA of the CDR3: TGTGCCAGCAGCCTAGACGTAGCGACTCCCAGGGTTGGGGAGCTGTTTTTT. Translated: CASSLDVATPRVGELFF.

This clonotype was found many times. V gene TRBV7-8 combines with J gene TRBJ1-4, with TRBD1 identical over 10 bases. Germline values: CDR1 SGHVS, CDR2 FQNEAQ. The CDR3 sequence is 14 residues long. Trimming removed 3 bases from V and 5 bases from J; junction bases left unmatched: 0. The CDR3 is CASSLDRGNEKLFF. The DNA of the CDR3 is TGTGCCAGCAGCTTGGACAGGGGGAATGAAAAACTGTTTTTT.

The chain recombines TRBV5-1 with TRBJ2-5; 7 positions agree with TRBD2. The end of the DNA is better explained by TRBJ2-1, so the J call may be wrong. From germline, CDR1 is SGHRS and CDR2 YFSETQ. The CDR3 is 16 amino acids. CDR3 region: CASSTTPLAAYNEQFF. The CDR3 DNA follows: TGCGCCAGCAGCACAACACCTCTAGCGGCGTACAATGAGCAGTTCTTC.

This clonotype was seen more than once but under ten times. CDR3 amino acids: CASSRGGFGQPQHF. The DNA of the CDR3 is TGTGCCAGCAGCCGGGGGGGGTTTGGTCAGCCCCAGCATTTT. The chain couples TRBV7-9 to TRBJ1-5; D perhaps matches TRBD1 (5 bases). V gave up 5 bases and J gave up 6 bases, with 14 bases separating them. The germline gives CDR1 SEHNR, CDR2 FQNEAQ (reference sequence). The CDR3 runs to 14 residues.

This chain connects TRBV6-5 to TRBJ2-1; D is perhaps TRBD1 or TRBD2 (5 bases each). The CDR3 runs 15 residues. Per germline, CDR1 MNHEY and CDR2 SVGAGI. Trimming removed 2 bases at V and 4 bases at J, with 12 bases between. The CDR3 region has the DNA TGTGCCAGCAGTTACGAGGGGACGGATTACAATGAGCAGTTCTTC. This translates into CASSYEGTDYNEQFF.

Concerning this clonotype: The junction departs from germline at one end; a sequencing error may be responsible. The genes are TRBV6-6 and TRBJ2-3; TRBD2 aligns across 10 bases. The CDR3 spans 15 residues. Germline CDR1 is MNHNY and CDR2 is SVGAGI (reference sequence). The CDR3 DNA is TGTGCCAGCAGTCCTAGCGGGGGTCACACAGATACGCTGTATTTT. Amino acids: CASSPSGGHTDTLYF.

Many counts were recorded for this clonotype. This chain uses TRBV7-9 with TRBJ1-1; 11 bases are shared with TRBD1. CDR3 length: 14 amino acids. The V gene's germline CDR1 is SEHNR and CDR2 FQNEAQ (reference sequence). The V segment lost 4 bases and the J segment 7 bases; nucleotides outside the gene matches: 5. The CDR3 region has the DNA TGTGCCAGCAGCTCTCGGACAGGGGGCGATGAAGCTTTCTTT. Translated, it gives CASSSRTGGDEAFF. The variable domain in full, with the rest retrieved from reference TRBV7-9 and TRBJ1-1, is DTGVSQNPRHKITKRGQNVTFRCDPISEHNRLYWYRQTLGQGPEFLTYFQNEAQLEKSRLLSDRFSAERPKGSFSTLEIQRTEQGDSAMYLCASSSRTGGDEAFFGQGTRLTVV.

The chain employs TRBV10-2 and TRBJ2-1; possibly TRBD2 for D (6 bases). CDR3 length: 16 residues. Germline CDR1 reads WSHSY; CDR2 reads SAAADI. The V and J ends lost 2 bases and 2 bases respectively, with 13 bases between them. CDR3 nucleotide sequence: TGCGCCAGCAGTGAGAGGACTATGCCCCCCTACAATGAGCAGTTCTTC. Protein product: CASSERTMPPYNEQFF.

This clonotype was observed once. This rearrangement joins TRBV5-1 to TRBJ2-7, with unresolved D. Trimming shortened V by 0 bases and J by 4 bases, and 11 bases separated the two germline ends. The germline V gene encodes CDR1 SGHRS and CDR2 YFSETQ. This CDR3 region has 14 residues. Here the CDR3 reads CASSLEGSQYEQYF. The CDR3 DNA follows: TGCGCCAGCAGCTTGGAGGGCAGCCAATACGAGCAGTACTTC.

The genes are TRBV6-1 and TRBJ1-6; D remains unclear. Germline V lookup: CDR1 MNHNS, CDR2 SASEGT. Trimming shortened V by 7 bases and J by 6 bases, and 13 bases separated the two germline ends. This CDR3 contains 14 residues. The CDR3 region is CASKLEPGNSPLHF. DNA of the CDR3: TGTGCCAGCAAACTTGAACCGGGTAATTCACCCCTCCACTTT.

This rearrangement joins TRBV25-1 to TRBJ1-2, with D maybe TRBD1 (5 bases). The ends were cut back, 1 base at V and 8 bases at J, with 5 bases in the middle. This CDR3 has 11 residues. Germline loops: CDR1 MGHDK, CDR2 SYGVNS. The DNA of the CDR3 is TGTGCCAGCAGTGAATGGGGCGGCTACACCTTC. It encodes CASSEWGGYTF.

This clonotype was detected only a few times. The rearrangement uses TRBV5-1 and TRBJ1-6; D gene ambiguous. Trimming cost V 1 base and J 6 bases, with 11 bases left between them. Germline V CDR1 and CDR2: SGHRS, YFSETQ. The CDR3 has 15 residues. CDR3 region: CASSLSTAFNSPLHF. CDR3 bases: TGCGCCAGCAGCTTGAGTACAGCCTTTAATTCACCCCTCCACTTT.

About this clonotype: Sequence at one end of the junction differs from germline and may be a read error. V and J are TRBV5-1 and TRBJ2-1; 12 bases are a match to TRBD1. From germline, CDR1 is SGHRS and CDR2 YFSETQ. The CDR3 has 18 amino acids. CDR3 DNA sequence: TGCGTCAGCAAGACCGGGACAGGGGGCGGGACATCATACAATGAGCAGTTCTTC. This codes for CVSKTGTGGGTSYNEQFF. Supplemented by reference TRBV5-1 and TRBJ2-1, the full variable domain reads KAGVTQTPRYLIKTRGQQVTLSCSPISGHRSVSWYQQTPGQGLQFLFEYFSETQRNKGNFPGRFSGRQFSNSRSEMNVSTLELGDSALYLCVSKTGTGGGTSYNEQFFGPGTRLTVL.

This clonotype was seen a few times. The rearrangement links TRBV15 to TRBJ1-5; D is uncertain. Trimming pared 1 base from V and 1 base from J, leaving 8 bases between. CDR3 size: 15 residues. The germline CDR1 and CDR2 sequences are LNHNV and YYDKDF (reference sequence). CDR3 sequence: CATSRAAVSNQPQHF. The CDR3 DNA reads TGTGCCACCAGCAGAGCGGCGGTGAGCAATCAGCCCCAGCATTTT.

The J gene is TRBJ2-1, the V gene TRBV7-2, with 8 bases fitting TRBD2. Germline lookup yields CDR1 SGHTA and CDR2 FQGNSA. This CDR3 region has 14 residues. V lost 10 bases to trimming and J lost 4 bases; unmatched junction nucleotides: 9. Here the CDR3 DNA reads TGTGCCATCCAGAGCGGGAGCCCTTACAATGAGCAGTTCTTC. It translates to CAIQSGSPYNEQFF.

V gene TRBV10-3 combines with J gene TRBJ1-2, with a weak D call TRBD1 (6 bases). The CDR3 is 16 residues long. In germline, CDR1 is ENHRY, CDR2 SYGVKD. V gave up 0 bases and J gave up 2 bases, with 13 bases separating them. The CDR3 DNA sequence: TGTGCCATCAGTGAGTCGAGAGGGGGACTAAACTATGGCTACACCTTC. Translating it yields CAISESRGGLNYGYTF.

J is TRBJ2-7 and V is TRBV29-1; D is possibly TRBD2 (6 bases). V lost 8 bases, J lost 4 bases, and 12 bases lay in between. Germline-derived CDR1 and CDR2 are SQVTM and ANQGSEA. There are 11 residues in the CDR3. In nucleotides, the CDR3 is TGCAGCTTCTCAGCGGGTTACGAGCAGTACTTC. This encodes CSFSAGYEQYF.

As regards this clonotype: A junction end diverges from the germline sequence, so it may reflect a read error. V is TRBV27 and J is TRBJ1-1, with a possible D match to TRBD1 (6 bases). Germline CDR1 and CDR2: MNHEY and SMNVEV (reference sequence). The CDR3 is 16 residues long. In DNA, the CDR3 is TGTGCCAGCAGTTATACTCAGGGGTTTTGGGACACTAAAGCTTTCTTT. It translates to CASSYTQGFWDTKAFF.

This clonotype came up a few times. The chain links TRBV6-1 to TRBJ2-7, with 15 bases aligning to TRBD2. Looked up from germline, CDR1 is MNHNS and CDR2 is SASEGT. CDR3 size: 18 residues. The J segment lost 1 base and the V segment lost 0 bases, leaving 4 bases of the junction unmatched. CDR3: CASSEAGLAGGYSYEQYF. Written as DNA, the CDR3 is TGTGCCAGCAGTGAAGCGGGACTAGCGGGGGGATATTCCTACGAGCAGTACTTC.

This clonotype was detected only a few times. The gene calls are TRBV5-1 and TRBJ2-2, with D uncertain. This CDR3 is built from 14 residues. The V gene's germline CDR1 is SGHRS and CDR2 YFSETQ. The V end was cut by 0 bases, the J end by 3 bases, with 6 bases between. Here the CDR3 reads CASSLGPDTGELFF. The CDR3 DNA reads as TGCGCCAGCAGCTTGGGACCCGACACCGGGGAGCTGTTTTTT. The full variable domain, its missing parts supplied by reference TRBV5-1 and TRBJ2-2, is KAGVTQTPRYLIKTRGQQVTLSCSPISGHRSVSWYQQTPGQGLQFLFEYFSETQRNKGNFPGRFSGRQFSNSRSEMNVSTLELGDSALYLCASSLGPDTGELFFGEGSRLTVL.

J is TRBJ1-1 and V is TRBV3-1; D is possibly TRBD1 (5 bases). V lost 4 bases and J 10 bases, leaving 13 bases between the germline ends. The germline V gene has CDR1 LGHDT and CDR2 YNNKEL (reference sequence). The CDR3 extends over 12 amino acids. The CDR3 protein is CASSLTQGGAFF. The CDR3 bases are TGTGCCAGCAGCCTAACTCAGGGTGGAGCTTTCTTT. Complete variable domain (other parts from reference TRBV3-1 and TRBJ1-1): DTAVSQTPKYLVTQMGNDKSIKCEQNLGHDTMYWYKQDSKKFLKIMFSYNNKELIINETVPNRFSPKSPDKAHLNLHINSLELGDSAVYFCASSLTQGGAFFGQGTRLTVV.

The V gene is TRBV5-1, the J gene TRBJ2-5, with D possibly being TRBD1 or TRBD2 (5 bases each). Trimming shortened V by 4 bases and J by 5 bases, and 15 bases separated the two germline ends. The CDR3 runs 14 residues. Germline V gene data show CDR1 as SGHRS and CDR2 as YFSETQ. CDR3 protein: CASSGGKGRETQYF. The CDR3 nucleotides read TGCGCCAGCAGCGGGGGAAAGGGTAGGGAGACCCAGTACTTC.

The chain combines TRBV7-2 with TRBJ1-2, with a tentative D call TRBD1 (5 bases). The CDR3 consists of 15 residues. V lost 1 base and J 3 bases, leaving 12 bases between the germline ends. Germline CDR1 SGHTA, CDR2 FQGNSA. The CDR3 is CASSLGGQGYYGYTF. In DNA form, the CDR3 reads TGTGCCAGCAGCTTAGGAGGGCAGGGATACTATGGCTACACCTTC.

The genes are TRBV4-3 and TRBJ1-3; D call uncertain. Germline values: CDR1 LGHNA, CDR2 YSLEER. CDR3 length: 16 residues. V lost 0 bases and J 2 bases, leaving 11 bases between the germline ends. The CDR3 DNA sequence: TGCGCCAGCAGCCAAGAGCGACCGACGGCTGGAAACACCATATATTTT. Translation gives CASSQERPTAGNTIYF.

The V and J genes are TRBV5-1 and TRBJ2-2, with D perhaps TRBD2 (5 bases). Deletions cut 0 bases from V and 6 bases from J, with 12 bases between. The CDR3 has 15 amino acids. Germline V gene sequence: CDR1 SGHRS, CDR2 YFSETQ. Here the CDR3 DNA reads TGCGCCAGCAGCTTGGTTGCGGGTTCTTCCGGGGAGCTGTTTTTT. Translation: CASSLVAGSSGELFF.

This sequence joins TRBV28 and TRBJ2-1; 13 bases align to TRBD2. CDR1 and CDR2 (germline): MDHEN, SYDVKM. This CDR3 comprises 14 residues. V lost 5 bases and J lost 5; bases outside the gene matches: 0. CDR3 nucleotide sequence: TGTGCCAGCAGTACTAGCGGGAGGGACAATGAGCAGTTCTTC. Its translation: CASSTSGRDNEQFF.

The table lists this clonotype with many counts. V gene TRBV27 combines with J gene TRBJ2-1; 10 bases align to TRBD2. Germline V gene lookup returns CDR1 MNHEY and CDR2 SMNVEV (reference sequence). V was clipped by 7 bases and J by 4 bases; unmatched bases: 7. There are 15 residues in the CDR3. The CDR3 region has the DNA TGTGCCAGCATCCCCATAGCGGGAGGTTACAATGAGCAGTTCTTC. It translates to CASIPIAGGYNEQFF.